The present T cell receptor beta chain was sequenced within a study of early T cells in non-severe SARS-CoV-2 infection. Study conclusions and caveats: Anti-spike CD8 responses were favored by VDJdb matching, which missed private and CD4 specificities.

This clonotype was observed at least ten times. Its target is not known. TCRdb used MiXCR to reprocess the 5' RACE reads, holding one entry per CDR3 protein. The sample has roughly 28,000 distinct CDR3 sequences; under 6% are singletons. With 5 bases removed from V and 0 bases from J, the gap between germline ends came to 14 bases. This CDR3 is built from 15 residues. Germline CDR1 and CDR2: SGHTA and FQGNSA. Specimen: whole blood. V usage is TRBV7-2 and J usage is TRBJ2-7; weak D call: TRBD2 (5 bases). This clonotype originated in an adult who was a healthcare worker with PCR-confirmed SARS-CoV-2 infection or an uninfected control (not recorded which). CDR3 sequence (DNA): TGTGCCAGCAGCCCCCGTGGGAGCGACTCCTACGAGCAGTACTTC. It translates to CASSPRGSDSYEQYF.